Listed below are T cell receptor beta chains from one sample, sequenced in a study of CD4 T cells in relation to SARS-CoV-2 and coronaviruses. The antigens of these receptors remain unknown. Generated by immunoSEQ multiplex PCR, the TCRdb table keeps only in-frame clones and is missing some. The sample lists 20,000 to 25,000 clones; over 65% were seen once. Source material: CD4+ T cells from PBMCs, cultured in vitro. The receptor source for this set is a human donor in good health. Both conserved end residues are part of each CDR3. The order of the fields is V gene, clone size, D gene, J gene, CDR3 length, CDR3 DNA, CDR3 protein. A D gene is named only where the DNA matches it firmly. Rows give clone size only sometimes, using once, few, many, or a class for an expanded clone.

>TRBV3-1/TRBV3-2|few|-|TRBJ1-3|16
TGTGCCAGCAGCCTCATGGGGGGAAGGACTGGAAACACCATATATTTT
CASSLMGGRTGNTIYF
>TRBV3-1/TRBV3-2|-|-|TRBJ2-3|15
TGTGCCAGCAGCCAATCGAGGGGGAACACAGATACGCAGTATTTT
CASSQSRGNTDTQYF
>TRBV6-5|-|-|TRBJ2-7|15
TGTGCCAGCAGTCCGCTCAGAAAGACAGAATACGAGCAGTACTTC
CASSPLRKTEYEQYF
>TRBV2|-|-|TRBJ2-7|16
TGTGCCAGCAGTGAAGAAGGGGGAGGGAACTCCTACGAGCAGTACTTC
CASSEEGGGNSYEQYF
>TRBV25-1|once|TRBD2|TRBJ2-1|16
TGTGCCAGCAGTGATGGAGTAGCGGGAGGGAACAATGAGCAGTTCTTC
CASSDGVAGGNNEQFF
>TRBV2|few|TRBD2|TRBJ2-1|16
TGTGCCAGCCAACTTATAGCGGGAGCCAGCTACAATGAGCAGTTCTTC
CASQLIAGASYNEQFF
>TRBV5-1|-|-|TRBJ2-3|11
TGCGCCAGCTCTCCGGGGGATACGCAGTATTTT
CASSPGDTQYF
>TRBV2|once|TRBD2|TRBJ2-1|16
TGTGCCAGCAGTGAAACCGGGACTAGCGGGATTAATGAGCAGTTCTTC
CASSETGTSGINEQFF
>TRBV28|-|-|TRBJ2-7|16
TGTGCCAGCAGTTTTAAATTGGGAACGCGGGGTTACGAGCAGTACTTC
CASSFKLGTRGYEQYF
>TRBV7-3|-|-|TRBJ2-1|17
TGTGCCAGCAGCTTGTGGGCAGGGGGACTGACCTACAATGAGCAGTTCTTC
CASSLWAGGLTYNEQFF
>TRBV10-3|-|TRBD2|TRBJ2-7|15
TGTGCCATCAGTGAGTCAGCAAGCGGGAGAAAAGAGCAGTACTTC
CAISESASGRKEQYF
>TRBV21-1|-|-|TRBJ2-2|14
TGTGCCAGCACTGGAGAATCGAACACCGGGGAGCTGTTTTTT
CASTGESNTGELFF
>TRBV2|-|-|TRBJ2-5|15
TGTGCCAGCATCCAAATCGGGGGCCCCCAAGAGACCCAGTACTTC
CASIQIGGPQETQYF
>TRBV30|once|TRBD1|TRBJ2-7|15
TGTGCCTGGACTACCGGGACAGGGTTCTCCTACGAGCAGTACTTC
CAWTTGTGFSYEQYF
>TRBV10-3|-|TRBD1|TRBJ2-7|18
TGTGCCATCAGTGAGTCAGGGTCATGGGACAGGGAGGCCCACGAGCAGTACTTC
CAISESGSWDREAHEQYF
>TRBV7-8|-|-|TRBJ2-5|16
TGTGCCAGCAGCTTGTTCGTCCGGTTAGGGCAAGAGACCCAGTACTTC
CASSLFVRLGQETQYF
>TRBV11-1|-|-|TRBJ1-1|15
TGTGCCAGCAGCTTAGAGAGGCTGTCGAACACTGAAGCTTTCTTT
CASSLERLSNTEAFF
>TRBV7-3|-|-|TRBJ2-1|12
TGTGCCAGCAGTCCCGGGGGCAATGAGCAGTTCTTC
CASSPGGNEQFF
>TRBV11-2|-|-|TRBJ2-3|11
TGTGCCAGCGGCATTCGGGATACGCAGTATTTT
CASGIRDTQYF
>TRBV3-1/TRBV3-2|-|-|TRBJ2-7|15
TGTGCCAGCAGCCAAGGACTAGTCGCACGAAGCGAGCAGTACTTC
CASSQGLVARSEQYF
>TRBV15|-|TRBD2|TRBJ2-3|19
TGTGCCACCAGCAGACAGGGGACTAGCGGGAGTTGGAGCACAGATACGCAGTATTTT
CATSRQGTSGSWSTDTQYF
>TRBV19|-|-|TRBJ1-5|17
TGTGCCAGTAGTCCCGAGGCAGGTGGTTATAGCAATCAGCCCCAGCATTTT
CASSPEAGGYSNQPQHF
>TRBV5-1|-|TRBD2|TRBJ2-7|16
TGCGCCAGCAGCTTGGTAGGACTAGTTTCCTCCTACGAGCAGTACTTC
CASSLVGLVSSYEQYF
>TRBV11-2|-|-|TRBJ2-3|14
TGTGCCAGCAGCTTAGACAGGAGCACAGATACGCAGTATTTT
CASSLDRSTDTQYF
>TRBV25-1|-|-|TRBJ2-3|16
TGTGCCAGCACCCTCGGGCGATGGCCTAGCACAGATACGCAGTATTTT
CASTLGRWPSTDTQYF
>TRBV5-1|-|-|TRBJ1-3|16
TGCGCCAGCAGCTTGTCATACAGGGTCTCTGGAAACACCATATATTTT
CASSLSYRVSGNTIYF
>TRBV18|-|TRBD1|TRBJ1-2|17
TGTGCCAGCTCACCAAGTTTGGGACAGGGGCCCCTCGATGGCTACACCTTC
CASSPSLGQGPLDGYTF
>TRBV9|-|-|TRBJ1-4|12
TGTGCCTCCGGACAGCTCAATGAAAAACTGTTTTTT
CASGQLNEKLFF
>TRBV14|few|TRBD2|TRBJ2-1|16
TGTGCCAGCAGCCATGGACTAGCGGGCTTCTACAATGAGCAGTTCTTC
CASSHGLAGFYNEQFF
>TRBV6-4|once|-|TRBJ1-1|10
TGTGCCAGCAGGGACACTGAAGCTTTCTTT
CASRDTEAFF
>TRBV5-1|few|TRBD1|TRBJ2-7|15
TGCGCCAGCAGCGGTCCCGGGACAGGGGGGGACGAGCAGTACTTC
CASSGPGTGGDEQYF
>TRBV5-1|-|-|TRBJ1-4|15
TGCGCCAGCAGCTTGGGGTCAGGTACTAATGAAAAACTGTTTTTT
CASSLGSGTNEKLFF
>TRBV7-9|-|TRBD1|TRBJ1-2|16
TGTGCCAGCAGCCTCGGGACAGGTTTATCTAACTATGGCTACACCTTC
CASSLGTGLSNYGYTF
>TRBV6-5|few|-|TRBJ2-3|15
TGTGCCAGCAGAGATTTTGCTGGCGGTCCTTATACGCAGTATTTT
CASRDFAGGPYTQYF
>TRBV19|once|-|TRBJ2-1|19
TGTGCCAGTAGTACGATAAGTGAGGGGGGGACCCTTCCATACAATGAGCAGTTCTTC
CASSTISEGGTLPYNEQFF
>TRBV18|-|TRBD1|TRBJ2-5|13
TGTGCCAGCTCACCGGGACAGCAAGAGACCCAGTACTTC
CASSPGQQETQYF
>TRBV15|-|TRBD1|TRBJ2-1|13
TGTGCCACCAGCAGGCTCGAAGGGGGCAGGCAGTTCTTC
CATSRLEGGRQFF
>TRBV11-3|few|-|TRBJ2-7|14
TGTGCCAGCAGCTTAGGGGGTGCCTCCTACGAGCAGTACTTC
CASSLGGASYEQYF
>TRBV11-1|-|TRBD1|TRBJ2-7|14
TGTGCCAGCAGTTCCGGGACAGGCCCCTACGAGCAGTACTTC
CASSSGTGPYEQYF
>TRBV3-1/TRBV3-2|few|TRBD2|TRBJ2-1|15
TGTGCCAGCAGCCCGCCGGGACTAACGAGGACTGAGCAGTTCTTC
CASSPPGLTRTEQFF